Listed below are T cell receptor beta chains from one sample, sequenced in a study of patients and donors after allogeneic stem cell transplantation. TCRdb called the RT-PCR reads again in MiXCR, with one record for every CDR3 protein. The data hold about 90,000 distinct CDR3 sequences, with about 44% observed a single time. The sequenced sample was blood, either unsorted or a sorted T cell fraction (not recorded which). These receptors came from a human donor who was either an allogeneic HSCT recipient or a stem cell or donor lymphocyte infusion donor (not recorded which). It is not recorded whose cells these are; they may come from a transplant donor. CDR3s include the opening cysteine and the closing phenylalanine or tryptophan. A D gene is named only where the DNA matches it firmly. Rows give clone size only sometimes, using once, few, many, or a class for an expanded clone.

.	TRBD2	TRBV20-1	TRBJ2-7	TGCAGTGCTACCCCAGCGGGAGGGCTTAGAGGCGAGCAGTACTTC	CSATPAGGLRGEQYF
.	.	TRBV12-3/TRBV12-4	TRBJ1-1	TGTGCCAGCAGTATCCAAAAAGGCTCTGAAGCTTTCTTT	CASSIQKGSEAFF
.	TRBD2	TRBV6-5	TRBJ2-7	TGTGCCAGCAGTTACTTGTCTAGCGGGAACTACGAGCAGTACTTC	CASSYLSSGNYEQYF
.	.	TRBV9	TRBJ2-3	TGTGCCAGCAGCTACCCGGGACTTCTTCTTTCAGATACGCAGTATTTT	CASSYPGLLLSDTQYF
.	TRBD2	TRBV7-6	TRBJ2-5	TGTGCCAGCAGCTTAGGGGCTAGCGGGCCCCAAGAGACCCAGTACTTC	CASSLGASGPQETQYF
.	TRBD1	TRBV12-3/TRBV12-4	TRBJ1-6	TGTGCCAGCACCCAATTCTTGACAGGGGCCAATTCACCCCTCCACTTT	CASTQFLTGANSPLHF
.	.	TRBV3-1	TRBJ1-1	TGTGCCAGCAGCCGTCCGCCCAACACTGAAGCTTTCTTT	CASSRPPNTEAFF
.	TRBD2	TRBV4-3	TRBJ2-7	TGCGCCAGCAGCCAAGACCACGGGGGGTACGAGCAGTACTTC	CASSQDHGGYEQYF
.	TRBD2	TRBV6-5	TRBJ2-1	TGTGCCAGCAGTTACCGAGGACTAGCCGCTGAGCAGTTCTTC	CASSYRGLAAEQFF
.	.	TRBV5-1	TRBJ1-2	TGCGCCAGCAGCTTAGAACAGATCACTAACTATGGCTACACCTTC	CASSLEQITNYGYTF
.	.	TRBV4-1	TRBJ2-7	TGCGCCAGCAGCCAAGATTTCTACGAGCAGTACTTC	CASSQDFYEQYF
.	.	TRBV4-1	TRBJ1-2	TGCGCCAGCAGCCCTCAGGGGTTTGGCTACACCTTC	CASSPQGFGYTF
.	TRBD2	TRBV7-7	TRBJ2-2	TGTGCTAGCAGCTCGGGACTAGCGGAGACCGGGGAGCTGTTTTTT	CASSSGLAETGELFF
few	.	TRBV27	TRBJ1-1	TGTGCCAGCAGGGTAGGAAAGGGGATCCCTGAAGCTTTCTTT	CASRVGKGIPEAFF
once	.	TRBV29-1	TRBJ1-1	TGCAGCGTTGAAAGGAGGGTAACCACTGAAGCTTTCTTT	CSVERRVTTEAFF
.	.	TRBV30	TRBJ1-6	TGTGCCTGGAGTCCGGGACTTGGGAATTCACCCCTCCACTTT	CAWSPGLGNSPLHF
.	.	TRBV12-5	TRBJ1-5	TGTGCTAGTGGTCCCAAGATCAATCAGCCCCAGCATTTT	CASGPKINQPQHF
once	.	TRBV5-1	TRBJ2-1	TGCGCCAGCAGCGTACAGGGAAGTGAGCAGTTCTTC	CASSVQGSEQFF
.	TRBD1	TRBV12-5	TRBJ1-1	TGTGCTAGTGGTTTGGTACGAGGGGGCGCAGGCACTGAAGCTTTCTTT	CASGLVRGGAGTEAFF
.	TRBD1	TRBV12-3/TRBV12-4	TRBJ1-2	TGTGCCAGCAGTTCGGACAGGGGTGGCGGCTACACCTTC	CASSSDRGGGYTF
.	.	TRBV6-5	TRBJ1-1	TGTGTCAGCAGTTACGCTTTCGGCATGAACACTGAAGCTTTCTTT	CVSSYAFGMNTEAFF
few	TRBD1	TRBV7-8	TRBJ1-3	TGTGCCAGCAGACAGGGGGGCGGAAACACCATATATTTT	CASRQGGGNTIYF
.	.	TRBV6-6	TRBJ2-4	TGTGCCAGCAGTTACACTCAGAGAGGGGACATTCAGTACTTC	CASSYTQRGDIQYF
.	TRBD2	TRBV27	TRBJ2-1	TGTGCCAGCAGTTTAGTGGCGGGAGGTACTAGGACCTACAATGAGCAGTTCTTC	CASSLVAGGTRTYNEQFF